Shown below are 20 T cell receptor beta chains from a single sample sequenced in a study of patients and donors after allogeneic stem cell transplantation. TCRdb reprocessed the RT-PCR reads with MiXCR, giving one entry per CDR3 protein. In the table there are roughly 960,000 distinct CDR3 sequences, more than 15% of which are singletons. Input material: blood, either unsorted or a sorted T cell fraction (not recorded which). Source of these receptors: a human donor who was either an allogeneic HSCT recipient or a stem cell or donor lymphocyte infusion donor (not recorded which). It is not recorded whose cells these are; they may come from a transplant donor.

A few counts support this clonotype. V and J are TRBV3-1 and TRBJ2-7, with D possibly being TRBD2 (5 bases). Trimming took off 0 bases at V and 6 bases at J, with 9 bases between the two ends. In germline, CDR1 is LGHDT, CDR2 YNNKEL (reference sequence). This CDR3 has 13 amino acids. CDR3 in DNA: TGTGCCAGCAGCCAAGACTTAGCGCGCGAGCAGTACTTC. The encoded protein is CASSQDLAREQYF.

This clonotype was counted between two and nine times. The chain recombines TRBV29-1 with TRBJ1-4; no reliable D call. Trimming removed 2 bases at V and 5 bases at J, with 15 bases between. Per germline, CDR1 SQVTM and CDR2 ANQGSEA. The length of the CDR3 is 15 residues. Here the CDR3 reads CSVESSGSRNEKLFF. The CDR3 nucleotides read TGCAGCGTTGAAAGCTCGGGCAGCCGGAATGAAAAACTGTTTTTT.

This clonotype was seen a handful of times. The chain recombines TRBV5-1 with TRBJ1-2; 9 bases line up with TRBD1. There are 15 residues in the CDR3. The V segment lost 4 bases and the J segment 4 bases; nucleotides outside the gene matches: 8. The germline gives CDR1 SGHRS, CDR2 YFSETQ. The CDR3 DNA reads TGCGCCAGCAGCATAGGGGACAGGGAGTTCTATGGCTACACCTTC. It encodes CASSIGDREFYGYTF. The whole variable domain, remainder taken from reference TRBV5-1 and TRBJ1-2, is KAGVTQTPRYLIKTRGQQVTLSCSPISGHRSVSWYQQTPGQGLQFLFEYFSETQRNKGNFPGRFSGRQFSNSRSEMNVSTLELGDSALYLCASSIGDREFYGYTFGSGTRLTVV.

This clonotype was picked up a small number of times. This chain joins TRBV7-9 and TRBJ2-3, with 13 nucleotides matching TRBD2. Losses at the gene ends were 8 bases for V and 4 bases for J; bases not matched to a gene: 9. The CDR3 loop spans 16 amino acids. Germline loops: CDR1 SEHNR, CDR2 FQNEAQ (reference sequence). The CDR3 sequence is CASHRTSGSFADTQYF. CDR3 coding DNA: TGTGCCAGCCACCGGACTAGCGGGAGTTTCGCAGATACGCAGTATTTT.

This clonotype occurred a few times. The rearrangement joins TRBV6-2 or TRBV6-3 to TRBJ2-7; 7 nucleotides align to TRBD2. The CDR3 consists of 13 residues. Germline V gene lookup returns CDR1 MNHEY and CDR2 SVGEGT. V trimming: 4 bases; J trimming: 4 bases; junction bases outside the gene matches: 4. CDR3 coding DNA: TGTGCCAGCAGTTTGACAGCGGGGTACGAGCAGTACTTC. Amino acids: CASSLTAGYEQYF.

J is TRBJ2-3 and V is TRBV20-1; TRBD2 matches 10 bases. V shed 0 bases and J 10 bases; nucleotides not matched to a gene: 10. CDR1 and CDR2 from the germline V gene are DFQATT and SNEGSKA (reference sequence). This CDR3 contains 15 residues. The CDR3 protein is CSARDLSGGVQAQYF. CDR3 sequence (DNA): TGCAGTGCTAGAGATTTAAGCGGGGGGGTACAAGCGCAGTATTTT.

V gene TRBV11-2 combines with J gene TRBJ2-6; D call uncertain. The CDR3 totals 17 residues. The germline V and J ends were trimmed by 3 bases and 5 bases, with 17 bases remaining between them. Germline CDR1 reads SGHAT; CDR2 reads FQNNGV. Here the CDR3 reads CASSLERRPSRANVLTF. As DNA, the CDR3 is TGTGCCAGCAGCTTGGAACGACGACCGTCAAGGGCCAACGTCCTGACTTTC.

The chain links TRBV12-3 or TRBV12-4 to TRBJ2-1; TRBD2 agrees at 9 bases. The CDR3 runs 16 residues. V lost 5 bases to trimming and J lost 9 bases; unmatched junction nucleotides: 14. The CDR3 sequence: CASSPGRPGRGGEQFF. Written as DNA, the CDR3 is TGTGCCAGCAGTCCTGGGAGACCGGGGCGGGGGGGTGAGCAGTTCTTC.

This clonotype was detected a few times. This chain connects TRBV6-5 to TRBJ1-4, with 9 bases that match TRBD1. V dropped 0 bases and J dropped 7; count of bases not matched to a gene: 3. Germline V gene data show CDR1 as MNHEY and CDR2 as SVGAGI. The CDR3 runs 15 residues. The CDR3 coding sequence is TGTGCCAGCAGTTACTCAGGGACAGGGAGTGAAAAACTGTTTTTT. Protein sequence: CASSYSGTGSEKLFF.

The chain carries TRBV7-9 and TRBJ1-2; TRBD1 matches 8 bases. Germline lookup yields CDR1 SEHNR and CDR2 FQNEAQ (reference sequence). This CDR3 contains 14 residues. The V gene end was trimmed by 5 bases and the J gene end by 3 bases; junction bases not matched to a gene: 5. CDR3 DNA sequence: TGTGCCAGCAGCGAACCGACAGGGGACTATGGCTACACCTTC. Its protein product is CASSEPTGDYGYTF. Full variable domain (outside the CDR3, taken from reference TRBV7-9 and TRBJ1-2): DTGVSQNPRHKITKRGQNVTFRCDPISEHNRLYWYRQTLGQGPEFLTYFQNEAQLEKSRLLSDRFSAERPKGSFSTLEIQRTEQGDSAMYLCASSEPTGDYGYTFGSGTRLTVV.

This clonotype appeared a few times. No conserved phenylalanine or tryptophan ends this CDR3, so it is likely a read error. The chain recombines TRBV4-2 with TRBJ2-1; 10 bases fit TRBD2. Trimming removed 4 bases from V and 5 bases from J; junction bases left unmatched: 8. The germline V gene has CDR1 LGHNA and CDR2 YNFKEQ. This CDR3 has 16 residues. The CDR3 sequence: CASSPYLSGGNNEQFL. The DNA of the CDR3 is TGTGCCAGCAGCCCGTACCTTAGCGGGGGGAACAATGAGCAGTTCTTG.

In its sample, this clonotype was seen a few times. CDR3: CASSYEDRGDGYTF. The CDR3 DNA sequence: TGTGCCAGCAGTTATGAAGACAGGGGGGATGGCTACACCTTC. This chain links TRBV12-3 or TRBV12-4 with TRBJ1-2, with 9 bases aligning to TRBD1. The CDR3 has 14 residues. With V trimmed by 4 bases and J by 6 bases, 6 bases remained unmatched.

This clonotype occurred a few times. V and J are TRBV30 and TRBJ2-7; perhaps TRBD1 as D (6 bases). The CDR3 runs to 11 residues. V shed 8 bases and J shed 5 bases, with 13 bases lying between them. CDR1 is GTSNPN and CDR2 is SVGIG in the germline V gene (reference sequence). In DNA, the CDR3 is TGTGCCCGAGGGGGAGCGCACGAGCAGTACTTC. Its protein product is CARGGAHEQYF.

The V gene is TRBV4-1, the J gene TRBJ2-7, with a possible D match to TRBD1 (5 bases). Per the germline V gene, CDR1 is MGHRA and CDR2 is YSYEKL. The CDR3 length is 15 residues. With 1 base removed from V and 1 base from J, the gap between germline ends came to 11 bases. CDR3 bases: TGCGCCAGCAGCCAAGTAATGTCAGGGTCCTACGAGCAGTACTTC. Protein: CASSQVMSGSYEQYF.

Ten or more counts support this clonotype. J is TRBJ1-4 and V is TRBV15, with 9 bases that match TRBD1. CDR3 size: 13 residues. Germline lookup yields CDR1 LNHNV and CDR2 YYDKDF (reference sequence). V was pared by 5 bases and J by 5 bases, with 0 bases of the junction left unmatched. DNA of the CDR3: TGTGCCACCAGCGGACAGGGGAATGAAAAACTGTTTTTT. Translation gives CATSGQGNEKLFF.

The CDR3 spells CASSQDGKTQYF. CDR3 coding DNA: TGTGCCAGTTCACAAGATGGGAAGACCCAGTACTTC. This rearrangement joins TRBV3-1 to TRBJ2-5; D is uncertain. Germline-derived CDR1 and CDR2 are LGHDT and YNNKEL (reference sequence). V was shortened by 9 bases and J by 6 bases, with 14 bases between the two germline ends. The CDR3 extends over 12 amino acids.

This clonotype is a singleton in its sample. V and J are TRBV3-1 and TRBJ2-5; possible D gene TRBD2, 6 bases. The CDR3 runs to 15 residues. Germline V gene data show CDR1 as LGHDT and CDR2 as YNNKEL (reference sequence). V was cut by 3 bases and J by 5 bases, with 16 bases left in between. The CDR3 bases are TGTGCCAGCAGCCAGTCCGGGGGACGCTGGGAGACCCAGTACTTC. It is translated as CASSQSGGRWETQYF.

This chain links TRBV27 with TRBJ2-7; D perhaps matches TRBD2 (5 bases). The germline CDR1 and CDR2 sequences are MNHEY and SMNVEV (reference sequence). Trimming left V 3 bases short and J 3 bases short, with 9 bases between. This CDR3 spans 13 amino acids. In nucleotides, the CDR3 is TGTGCCAGCAGTTTCGGTAGCGACTACGAGCAGTACTTC. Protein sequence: CASSFGSDYEQYF.

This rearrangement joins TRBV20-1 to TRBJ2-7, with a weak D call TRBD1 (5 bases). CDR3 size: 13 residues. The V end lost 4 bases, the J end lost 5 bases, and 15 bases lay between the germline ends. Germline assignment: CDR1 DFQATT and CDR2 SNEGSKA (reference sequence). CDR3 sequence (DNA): TGCAGTGCTAAATTCTCTCGACAGAACGAGCAGTACTTC. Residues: CSAKFSRQNEQYF.

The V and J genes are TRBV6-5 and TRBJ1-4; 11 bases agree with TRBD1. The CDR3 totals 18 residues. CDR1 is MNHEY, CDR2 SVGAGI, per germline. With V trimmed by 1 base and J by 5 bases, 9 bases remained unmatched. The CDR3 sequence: CASSYFGTGGARNEKLFF. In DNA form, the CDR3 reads TGTGCCAGCAGTTACTTTGGGACAGGGGGAGCAAGGAATGAAAAACTGTTTTTT.